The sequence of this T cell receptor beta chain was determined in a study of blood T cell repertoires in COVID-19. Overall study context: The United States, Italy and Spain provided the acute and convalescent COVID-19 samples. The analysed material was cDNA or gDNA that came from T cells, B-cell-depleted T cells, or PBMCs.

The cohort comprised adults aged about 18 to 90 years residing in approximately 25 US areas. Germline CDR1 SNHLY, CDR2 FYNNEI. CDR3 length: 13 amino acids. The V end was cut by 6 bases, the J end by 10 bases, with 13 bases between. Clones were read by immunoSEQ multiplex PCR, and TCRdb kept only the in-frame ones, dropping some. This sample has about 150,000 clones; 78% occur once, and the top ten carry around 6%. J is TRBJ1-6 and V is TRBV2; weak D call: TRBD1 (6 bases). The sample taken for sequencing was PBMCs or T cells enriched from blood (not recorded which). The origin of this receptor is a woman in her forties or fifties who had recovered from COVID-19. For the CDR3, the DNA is TGTGCCAGCAGGGCAGGGGTAGGATCACCCCTCCACTTT. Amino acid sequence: CASRAGVGSPLHF.